This TCR beta chain was documented in a study of OX40 agonist ivuxolimab in advanced cancers. Background on the whole study: Ivuxolimab, which targeted the costimulatory receptor OX40 (CD134), was an agonistic, fully human IgG2 monoclonal antibody. Peripheral TCRbeta sequencing aimed to test whether ivuxolimab altered TCR sequence diversity and caused clonal T-cell expansion. Three dose-escalation patients achieved partial responses, one with hepatocellular carcinoma and two with cutaneous melanoma. The paper reports the monotherapy dose-escalation portion (N of about 47 patients) of the phase I ivuxolimab trial. Patients were allowed to have had prior anti-PD-1, anti-PD-L1 or anti-CTLA-4 therapy, and 30% to 40% of the dose-escalation patients had previously received checkpoint inhibitors. Intravenous ivuxolimab was administered to patients every 2 weeks at six dose levels: 0.01, 0.1, 0.3, 1.5, 3 and 10 mg/kg. Of the 50 to 55 dose-escalation patients, hepatocellular carcinoma was present in approximately 20, melanoma in roughly 15, renal cell carcinoma in 9 and head and neck cancer in 9. A male proportion of roughly 80% and a mean age of 60 years, ranging from roughly 23 to 79, were recorded for the dose-escalation cohort. Broad study findings and their caveats: In partial responders in the 0.1-3.0 mg/kg groups, normalized peripheral clonal expansion was found to be among the lowest, especially among CD8+ T cells. Antigen specificity was not determined for the clonally expanded peripheral T cells. Clonal expansion of both CD4+ and CD8+ blood T cells was observed from baseline to week 6 at doses 0.1 to 3.0 mg/kg. After ivuxolimab, CD8+ T cells had more expanded clones than CD4+ T cells on average. Low levels of normalized T-cell clonal expansion were also seen in some nonresponding patients.

Patients with autoimmune disease history or receiving systemic immunosuppression were excluded from the trial. In every dose cohort, peripheral blood was drawn for TCR sequencing at baseline, cycle 4 day 1, and cycle 7 day 1. The samples were taken from a phase I, first-in-human, multicenter, open-label dose-escalation trial of ivuxolimab. Adults with locally advanced or metastatic melanoma, renal cell, hepatocellular, or head and neck squamous cell carcinoma were enrolled in the trial. CD4+ and CD8+ T cells were sorted separately from peripheral blood before TCR sequencing. For sequencing of the TCRbeta CDR3 region, genomic DNA was extracted from the sorted cells. TCRbeta CDR3 regions were sequenced using the immunoSEQ Assay. TCRdb provides this immuneACCESS table in a form limited to in-frame rearrangements. Some clones are lacking; in checked studies, under half of them reflect an unresolved V gene, and why the rest are absent is not known. In this sample the table shows roughly 50,000 clones, over 80% of which occur a single time. The ten biggest clones cover around 12% of the sample.

Comments on this clone: This clone's antigen is unknown. There are no base qualities to consult, and no much larger clone falls within one base.

V has 3 bases trimmed and J has 2 bases trimmed; junction bases matching no gene number 7. CDR1 and CDR2 (LGHNA, YNFKEQ) derive from the germline V gene. The CDR3, from cysteine to phenylalanine, totals 16 residues. The DNA shown is the 48-base CDR3, in frame from base 1. This sequence originates from an adult with an advanced solid tumor such as melanoma, head and neck, liver or kidney cancer. Sequenced here: CD4+ or CD8+ T cells sorted from blood, sampled in a trial of the OX40 agonist ivuxolimab. The chain couples TRBV4-2 to TRBJ1-5; 7 bases in the middle match TRBD1. At the DNA level, the sequence is TGTGCCAGCAGCCAGAAACCAGGACAGGGCAATCAGCCCCAGCATTTT. Its coded protein is CASSQKPGQGNQPQHF.